This is a list of T cell receptor beta chains from one sample in a study of post-analysis software for immune sequencing data. TCRdb called the PCR reads again in MiXCR, with one record for every CDR3 protein. The sample has about 540,000 distinct CDR3 sequences, roughly 34% seen once; the top ten hold 4.5% to 7.5%. The source material was blood. These receptors came from a girl younger than 18 with multiple sclerosis. The CDR3 runs from the conserved cysteine through the conserved F or W. A D gene is named only where the DNA matches it firmly. Clone size, where shown, is once, few, many, or a class for clones that have expanded.

j_call	d_call	clone_size	v_call	cdr3_nt	cdr3_aa
TRBJ2-6	TRBD1	few	TRBV6-1	TGTGCCAGCACCGACAGGGGGCTTCCCTCTGGGGCCAACGTCCTGACTTTC	CASTDRGLPSGANVLTF
TRBJ1-1	NA	once	TRBV27	TGTGCCAGCAGACGCTGGGCCAACACTGAAGCTTTCTTT	CASRRWANTEAFF
TRBJ1-5	NA	few	TRBV9	TGTGCCAGCACCGAGGGGGTGACGGACGAACAGCCCCAGCATTTT	CASTEGVTDEQPQHF
TRBJ2-7	NA	few	TRBV5-5	TGTGCCAGCAGCTTGAGGGAAACCTACGAGCAGTACTTC	CASSLRETYEQYF
TRBJ1-5	NA	NA	TRBV20-1	TGCAGTGCCCAACCGACAGGCCCCCGAGATCAGCCCCAGCATTTT	CSAQPTGPRDQPQHF
TRBJ2-3	TRBD2	NA	TRBV4-1	TGCGCCAGCAGCCAAGTTCGCCTAGCGGGGGCCTTTCGCACAGATACGCAGTATTTT	CASSQVRLAGAFRTDTQYF
TRBJ2-1	TRBD2	few	TRBV28	TGTGCCAGCACCCCTTTGTGGACACTTGCTAGCGGCTCCTACAATGAGCAGTTCTTC	CASTPLWTLASGSYNEQFF
TRBJ1-1	NA	NA	TRBV5-1	TGCGCCAGCGGGAGGGAAAACACTAAAGCTTTCTTT	CASGRENTKAFF
TRBJ1-2	TRBD1	once	TRBV10-3	TGTGCCAGCCGGGACAGTGGGAACTATGGCTACACCTTC	CASRDSGNYGYTF
TRBJ1-1	NA	few	TRBV12-3/TRBV12-4	TGTGCCAGCAGTTCGAGGGAGACCGCTGAAGCTTTCTTT	CASSSRETAEAFF
TRBJ2-1	NA	NA	TRBV9	TGTGCCAGCAGCGCATCCCGGGGCGCGAGCTCCTACAATGAGCAGTTCTTC	CASSASRGASSYNEQFF
TRBJ1-2	TRBD1	NA	TRBV20-1	TGCAGTGCTAGAGGCTTATACGGGACAGATTCTAACTATGGCTACACCTTC	CSARGLYGTDSNYGYTF
TRBJ2-3	TRBD2	NA	TRBV7-9	TGTGCCAGCAGCTTTTGGGCAGCGGGGGGCACAGATACGCAGTATTTT	CASSFWAAGGTDTQYF
TRBJ2-7	TRBD1	few	TRBV20-1	TGCAGTGCTAGAGAACCGACAGGGGATATGTACGAGCAGTACTTC	CSAREPTGDMYEQYF
TRBJ2-3	NA	few	TRBV5-1	TGCGCCAGCAGCCCGATGGGGGGATCTCCGGATACGCAGTATTTT	CASSPMGGSPDTQYF
TRBJ1-6	TRBD1	few	TRBV7-9	TGTGCCAGCAGCTTCGGACAGGGAGGTTCACCCCTCCACTTT	CASSFGQGGSPLHF
TRBJ1-2	NA	few	TRBV15	TGTGCCACCAGCAGCACCTCTCTGGGTCAGTGTGAGGGCTACACCTTC	CATSSTSLGQCEGYTF